These T cell receptor beta chains were read from a single sample in a study of cytomegalovirus exposure and HLA in healthy donors. Method: immunoSEQ multiplex PCR; TCRdb's copy keeps in-frame clones and lacks some. The sample has 90,000 to 120,000 clones, less than 85% seen once. Sequenced: PBMCs. The receptors here all came from a man aged 18 to 29 in good health and CMV-seronegative. Both conserved end residues are part of each CDR3. The order of the fields is clone size, J gene, V gene, D gene, CDR3 DNA, CDR3 protein. D genes are given only for firm matches. Only some rows state a clone size, as once, few, many or a class for expanded clones.

clone size: -; J gene: TRBJ2-5; V gene: TRBV2; D gene: -; CDR3 DNA: TGTGCCAGCAGTGGAGGCAGGGCCGAGACCCAGTACTTC; CDR3 protein: CASSGGRAETQYF
clone size: -; J gene: TRBJ1-5; V gene: TRBV27; D gene: TRBD1; CDR3 DNA: TGTGCCAGCAGTCGACAGGGGGGGATTATGGACAATCAGCCCCAGCATTTT; CDR3 protein: CASSRQGGIMDNQPQHF
clone size: -; J gene: TRBJ2-7; V gene: TRBV9; D gene: TRBD1; CDR3 DNA: TGTGCCAGCAGCCCCTCCCCCGGCAGGGGGCTACACGAGCAGTACTTC; CDR3 protein: CASSPSPGRGLHEQYF
clone size: -; J gene: TRBJ2-1; V gene: TRBV7-3; D gene: TRBD2; CDR3 DNA: TGTGCCAGCAGCCGGACTAGCGGGGGGCACAATGAGCAGTTCTTC; CDR3 protein: CASSRTSGGHNEQFF
clone size: few; J gene: TRBJ2-3; V gene: TRBV5-6; D gene: -; CDR3 DNA: TGTGCCAGCAGCCCCCCAGGGCGTTCCACAGATACGCAGTATTTT; CDR3 protein: CASSPPGRSTDTQYF
clone size: -; J gene: TRBJ1-5; V gene: TRBV19; D gene: -; CDR3 DNA: TGTGCCAGCAAGGCGGGGAGGTTCTATAGCAATCAGCCCCAGCATTTT; CDR3 protein: CASKAGRFYSNQPQHF
clone size: -; J gene: TRBJ1-3; V gene: TRBV5-6; D gene: -; CDR3 DNA: TGTGCCAGCAGCTCGTGGGGCGGAGCGGGAAACACCATATATTTT; CDR3 protein: CASSSWGGAGNTIYF
clone size: -; J gene: TRBJ1-1; V gene: TRBV7-3; D gene: -; CDR3 DNA: TGTGCCAGCAGCCTGGACAATCTTAACACTGAAGCTTTCTTT; CDR3 protein: CASSLDNLNTEAFF
clone size: few; J gene: TRBJ1-1; V gene: TRBV5-8; D gene: -; CDR3 DNA: TGTGCCAGCAGCTTGGTCGGGACAGAAGCTTTCTTT; CDR3 protein: CASSLVGTEAFF
clone size: -; J gene: TRBJ1-1; V gene: TRBV11-2; D gene: -; CDR3 DNA: TGTGCCAGCAGGGCTTACACTGAAGCTTTCTTT; CDR3 protein: CASRAYTEAFF
clone size: once; J gene: TRBJ2-1; V gene: TRBV9; D gene: -; CDR3 DNA: TGTGCCAGCAGTCCTCAGGACAATGAGCAGTTCTTC; CDR3 protein: CASSPQDNEQFF
clone size: -; J gene: TRBJ2-3; V gene: TRBV19; D gene: TRBD2; CDR3 DNA: TGTGCCACCAAACTAGCGGGGGACACAGATACGCAGTATTTT; CDR3 protein: CATKLAGDTDTQYF
clone size: -; J gene: TRBJ1-4; V gene: TRBV5-1; D gene: TRBD1; CDR3 DNA: TGCGCCAGCAGCGCTCCGGGACAGGGGGGAGAAAAACTGTTTTTT; CDR3 protein: CASSAPGQGGEKLFF
clone size: -; J gene: TRBJ1-5; V gene: TRBV9; D gene: -; CDR3 DNA: TGTGCCAGCGGGACTAGTACGCCCCAGCATTTT; CDR3 protein: CASGTSTPQHF
clone size: -; J gene: TRBJ1-6; V gene: TRBV9; D gene: -; CDR3 DNA: TGTGCCAGCAGCGTAGAGGGGTCACCCCTCCACTTT; CDR3 protein: CASSVEGSPLHF
clone size: -; J gene: TRBJ2-5; V gene: TRBV4-1; D gene: -; CDR3 DNA: TGCGCCAGCAGCCAGAACCGGGACACCCAAGAGACCCAGTACTTC; CDR3 protein: CASSQNRDTQETQYF
clone size: -; J gene: TRBJ2-7; V gene: TRBV23-1; D gene: -; CDR3 DNA: TGCGCCAGCCCTAACTCCTACGAGCAGTACTTC; CDR3 protein: CASPNSYEQYF
clone size: -; J gene: TRBJ1-1; V gene: TRBV10-3; D gene: TRBD1; CDR3 DNA: TGTGCCATCAGGGGGGCCGGGCGACAGGGGCCGACCGTTGCTTTCTTT; CDR3 protein: CAIRGAGRQGPTVAFF
clone size: -; J gene: TRBJ2-4; V gene: TRBV2; D gene: -; CDR3 DNA: TGTGCCAGCAGTGAGGGGGCAGGGCCAATGTACTTC; CDR3 protein: CASSEGAGPMYF
clone size: -; J gene: TRBJ2-2; V gene: TRBV4-1; D gene: -; CDR3 DNA: TGCGCCAGCAGCACTTCTCCTAGGAACGCCGGGGAGCTGTTTTTT; CDR3 protein: CASSTSPRNAGELFF
clone size: -; J gene: TRBJ1-5; V gene: TRBV2; D gene: -; CDR3 DNA: TGTGCCAGCAGGGACACTAGCAATCAGCCCCAGCATTTT; CDR3 protein: CASRDTSNQPQHF
clone size: -; J gene: TRBJ2-1; V gene: TRBV9; D gene: TRBD1; CDR3 DNA: TGTGCCAGCAGCCGGGACAGGGGGAAAAATGAGCAGTTCTTC; CDR3 protein: CASSRDRGKNEQFF
clone size: -; J gene: TRBJ1-5; V gene: TRBV9; D gene: -; CDR3 DNA: TGTGCCAGCAGCGTAGGGGACATGGGAGCCCCCCAGCATTTT; CDR3 protein: CASSVGDMGAPQHF
clone size: once; J gene: TRBJ1-1; V gene: TRBV28; D gene: -; CDR3 DNA: TGTGCCAGCAGCCCTCCCGGCGGGACGAACACTGAAGCTTTCTTT; CDR3 protein: CASSPPGGTNTEAFF
clone size: -; J gene: TRBJ2-1; V gene: TRBV5-1; D gene: TRBD1; CDR3 DNA: TGCGCCAGCAGCTTGGGGGACAGCCCTTACAATGAGCAGTTCTTC; CDR3 protein: CASSLGDSPYNEQFF
clone size: -; J gene: TRBJ2-5; V gene: TRBV7-9; D gene: -; CDR3 DNA: TGTGCCAGCAGCCTGCTAAGGGGGCAAGAGACCCAGTACTTC; CDR3 protein: CASSLLRGQETQYF
clone size: few; J gene: TRBJ2-7; V gene: TRBV6-5; D gene: -; CDR3 DNA: TGTGCCAGCAGAGCCGGGACACGGTCCTACGAGCAGTACTTC; CDR3 protein: CASRAGTRSYEQYF
clone size: -; J gene: TRBJ2-3; V gene: TRBV29-1; D gene: -; CDR3 DNA: TGCAGCGTGGCCCCTGGTAGCACAGATACGCAGTATTTT; CDR3 protein: CSVAPGSTDTQYF
clone size: -; J gene: TRBJ1-6; V gene: TRBV11-2; D gene: TRBD1; CDR3 DNA: TGTGCCAGCAGCTTAGCCCCCGGGACAGTGGAGTCACCCCTCCACTTT; CDR3 protein: CASSLAPGTVESPLHF